The T cell receptor beta chain under discussion was sequenced for a study of shared clonotypes between healthy human individuals. Study-wide results and limits: Represented genetic and exposure-history diversity was restricted by having few donors.

CDR1 is MDHEN and CDR2 is SYDVKM in the germline V gene. V shed 8 bases and J 1 base; nucleotides not matched to a gene: 14. The CDR3 sequence is 16 residues long. Each PCR replicate from the sorted subsets contained about 180 ng DNA, which is 25,000 to 30,000 T cell genomes. Libraries were prepared by immunoSEQ multiplex PCR; TCRdb keeps only in-frame clonotypes and omits some of them. The sample holds 550,000 to 700,000 clones, about 80% seen once. Of note for this clone: The antigen is not known.

This chain uses TRBV28 with TRBJ2-7, with 7 bases that match TRBD2. Specimen: memory CD4+ T cells sorted from blood. Regarding subset: CD45RA-negative fraction. This clonotype was sampled from a young woman in good health. The CDR3 protein is CASAPASAGDSYEQYF. The CDR3 DNA reads as TGTGCCAGCGCCCCAGCCTCGGCGGGAGATTCCTACGAGCAGTACTTC.